Only a few counts were recorded for the clone carrying this TCR beta chain. This specimen belongs to a study of early T cells in non-severe SARS-CoV-2 infection. Each CDR3 protein gets one entry after TCRdb re-called the 5' RACE reads with MiXCR. Here the sample spans tens of thousands of distinct CDR3 sequences, roughly 6% being singletons. From germline, CDR1 is MNHEY and CDR2 SVGAGI. V shed 5 bases and J shed 1 base, with 6 bases lying between them. This CDR3 region has 13 residues. The TCR originated in an adult who was a healthcare worker with PCR-confirmed SARS-CoV-2 infection or an uninfected control (not recorded which). The sequenced sample was whole blood. The gene calls are TRBV6-5 and TRBJ1-3; D is unclear. CDR3 nucleotides: TGTGCCAGCAGTGGGCTGTCTGGAAACACCATATATTTT. Protein product: CASSGLSGNTIYF.